This T cell receptor beta chain appears in the sequencing data of a study of blood T cell repertoires in COVID-19. Sequencing used immunoSEQ multiplex PCR; TCRdb keeps in-frame clones, though not all of them. The top ten clones hold about 13% of a sample with about 50,000 clones, approximately 88% of them seen once. CDR1 SQVTM and CDR2 ANQGSEA come from the germline V gene. The CDR3 has 13 amino acids. The V and J ends lost 7 bases and 5 bases, in that order; junction bases with no gene match: 9. This chain links TRBV29-1 with TRBJ2-5; 8 bases map to TRBD1. This clonotype was obtained from a human donor with active COVID-19. The donor label of this sample is uncertain. Sequencing used peripheral blood. CDR3 coding DNA: TGCAGCGCTTGGGACAGGTCACGGGAGACCCAGTACTTC. This translates into CSAWDRSRETQYF.